This note documents a single T cell receptor (beta chain) sequence. TCRdb keeps only in-frame clones here, not all; method: immunoSEQ multiplex PCR. The repertoire has 2 million to 2.5 million clones, around 95% of them found once; the top ten carry under 0.15%. The CDR3 spans 15 residues. Trimming removed 0 bases from V and 4 bases from J, with 12 bases in between. Germline CDR1 reads MNHNS; CDR2 reads SASEGT. This sample stems from a study of shared clonotypes between healthy human individuals. The J gene is TRBJ1-2, the V gene TRBV6-1, with D possibly TRBD1 on 6 matching bases. This receptor was obtained from a man between 18 and 29 years old in good health. Sequencing was done on a sample of naive CD4+ T cells sorted from blood. The subset was: CD45RA+ positively selected. The CDR3 protein is CASSEAPGVGYGYTF. The CDR3 bases are TGTGCCAGCAGTGAAGCGCCAGGGGTAGGCTATGGCTACACCTTC.